What follows are 26 T cell receptor beta chains derived from one specimen sequenced in a study of blood T cell repertoires in COVID-19. Here immunoSEQ multiplex PCR was the method, and the copy in TCRdb shows in-frame clones only, minus some. The sample yields about 230,000 clones, roughly 80% seen once. The specimen was peripheral blood. These TCRs come from a woman in her 70s with active or convalescent COVID-19.

The chain carries TRBV7-9 and TRBJ1-4, with D possibly being TRBD1 (5 bases). Trimming removed 5 bases from V and 4 bases from J, with 14 bases in between. Germline CDR1 SEHNR, CDR2 FQNEAQ (reference sequence). The CDR3 is 15 amino acids. CDR3 in amino acids: CASSPGLPINEKLFF. The CDR3 bases are TGTGCCAGCAGCCCGGGACTGCCAATTAATGAAAAACTGTTTTTT.

The CDR3 here is CASHRQAEAFF. As DNA, the CDR3 is TGTGCCAGCCACCGGCAGGCTGAAGCTTTCTTT. V gene TRBV5-6 combines with J gene TRBJ1-1; no reliable D call. CDR1 and CDR2 (germline): SGHDT, YYEEEE. Trimming shortened V by 7 bases and J by 6 bases, and 10 bases separated the two germline ends. This CDR3 spans 11 amino acids.

This chain joins TRBV4-1 and TRBJ1-4, with a tentative D call TRBD1 (6 bases). The germline V and J ends were trimmed by 0 bases and 6 bases, with 14 bases remaining between them. Germline V gene data show CDR1 as MGHRA and CDR2 as YSYEKL. This CDR3 has 16 amino acids. The CDR3 region is CASSQDGTGLYEKLFF. The CDR3 nucleotides are TGCGCCAGCAGCCAAGATGGAACAGGGCTCTATGAAAAACTGTTTTTT.

This chain links TRBV9 with TRBJ2-1; 13 bases align to TRBD2. The CDR3 consists of 19 residues. CDR1 and CDR2 (germline): SGDLS, YYNGEE. The V segment lost 6 bases and the J segment 4 bases; nucleotides outside the gene matches: 16. For the CDR3, the DNA is TGTGCCAGCAACAACTACGGGACTAGCGGGGCCGTAACGTACAATGAGCAGTTCTTC. This codes for CASNNYGTSGAVTYNEQFF.

V gene TRBV12-3 or TRBV12-4 combines with J gene TRBJ1-5, with a tentative D call TRBD1 (6 bases). Trimming removed 2 bases from V and 7 bases from J, with 9 bases in between. This CDR3 comprises 13 residues. CDR3 nucleotides: TGTGCCAGCAGTTTAAGGGGGTTACAGCCCCAGCATTTT. It codes for CASSLRGLQPQHF.

This clone was detected once. The V call is TRBV5-1, the J call TRBJ1-3; TRBD1 matches at 7 bases. Trimming at V came to 4 bases and at J to 14 bases, leaving 15 bases not matched to a gene. Germline CDR1 reads SGHRS; CDR2 reads YFSETQ. This CDR3 has 14 residues. CDR3 bases: TGCGCCAGCAGCGACAGGGTGCCCGTACGTTTCCTATATTTT. Residues: CASSDRVPVRFLYF.

The V and J genes are TRBV2 and TRBJ1-2; D is unclear. This CDR3 has 13 amino acids. The germline CDR1 and CDR2 sequences are SNHLY and FYNNEI. Trimming removed 6 bases at V and 5 bases at J, with 13 bases between. CDR3 residues: CASSAGSQYGYTF. The CDR3 DNA sequence: TGTGCCAGCAGCGCCGGGTCTCAGTATGGCTACACCTTC.

This rearrangement joins TRBV28 to TRBJ2-4, with 9 nucleotides matching TRBD1. Germline V CDR1 and CDR2: MDHEN, SYDVKM. The J segment lost 6 bases and the V segment lost 6 bases, leaving 6 bases of the junction unmatched. This CDR3 is built from 14 residues. CDR3 protein: CASSSGTGRNIQYF. The CDR3 nucleotides are TGTGCCAGCAGCTCTGGGACAGGGAGAAACATTCAGTACTTC.

The chain couples TRBV5-1 to TRBJ2-2; 8 positions match TRBD2. The V gene end was trimmed by 4 bases and the J gene end by 3 bases; junction bases not matched to a gene: 11. The CDR3 is made up of 17 amino acids. CDR1 and CDR2 (germline): SGHRS, YFSETQ. CDR3 coding DNA: TGCGCCAGCAGCCCACTCGGGGGGGAAAGGGACACCGGGGAGCTGTTTTTT. Translation gives CASSPLGGERDTGELFF.

The V and J genes are TRBV14 and TRBJ1-2; D may be TRBD1 (5 bases). The CDR3 runs 13 residues. CDR1 SGHDN and CDR2 FVKESK come from the germline V gene. V lost 3 bases, J lost 2 bases, and 7 bases lay in between. The CDR3 sequence: CASSQEGNYGYTF. CDR3 bases: TGTGCCAGCAGCCAGGAGGGGAACTATGGCTACACCTTC.

The chain combines TRBV19 with TRBJ1-5; D is possibly TRBD1 (6 bases). Deletions cut 3 bases from V and 9 bases from J, with 21 bases between. The CDR3 is 16 residues long. The V gene's germline CDR1 is LNHDA and CDR2 SQIVND (reference sequence). This CDR3 is CASSMRDTVLGSPQHF. The DNA of the CDR3 is TGTGCCAGTAGTATGAGGGACACCGTTTTAGGGTCGCCCCAGCATTTT.

The chain recombines TRBV6-5 with TRBJ1-1; D remains ambiguous. The CDR3 extends over 15 amino acids. Germline V gene data show CDR1 as MNHEY and CDR2 as SVGAGI. Deletions cut 5 bases from V and 10 bases from J, with 23 bases between. CDR3 nucleotide sequence: TGTGCCAGCAGTCCGCCAGGCGGGTACTCTGCTCGAGCTTTCTTT. This translates into CASSPPGGYSARAFF.

The table lists this clone with a count of one. The V and J genes are TRBV19 and TRBJ2-6; 7 bases fit TRBD1. The CDR3 consists of 18 residues. The V gene end was trimmed by 3 bases and the J gene end by 0 bases; junction bases not matched to a gene: 8. Germline V gives CDR1 LNHDA, CDR2 SQIVND (reference sequence). Written as DNA, the CDR3 is TGTGCCAGTAGTATGTGGACAGGACTTAGCTCTGGGGCCAACGTCCTGACTTTC. Protein: CASSMWTGLSSGANVLTF.

This clone was picked up a small number of times. The genes are TRBV18 and TRBJ1-3; unclear D gene. The V end lost 2 bases, the J end lost 0 bases, and 5 bases lay between the germline ends. The CDR3 runs 14 residues. Germline CDR1 KGHSH, CDR2 LQKENI. Here the CDR3 reads CASSPFSSGNTIYF. CDR3 DNA sequence: TGTGCCAGCTCACCATTCAGCTCTGGAAACACCATATATTTT.

V usage is TRBV30 and J usage is TRBJ2-7; 9 nucleotides agree with TRBD1. Looked up from germline, CDR1 is GTSNPN and CDR2 is SVGIG (reference sequence). The CDR3 runs to 15 residues. V was pared by 4 bases and J by 3 bases, with 10 bases of the junction left unmatched. CDR3 coding DNA: TGTGCCTGGACCCGAAGGGGGACAGGGTACTACGAGCAGTACTTC. It codes for CAWTRRGTGYYEQYF.

The chain combines TRBV20-1 with TRBJ1-4, with D hard to call. V was shortened by 5 bases and J by 4 bases, with 5 bases between the two germline ends. This CDR3 has 11 amino acids. Germline V gives CDR1 DFQATT, CDR2 SNEGSKA (reference sequence). CDR3 protein: CSARVNEKLFF. Here the CDR3 DNA reads TGCAGTGCTCGGGTTAATGAAAAACTGTTTTTT.

The DNA of the CDR3 is TGTGCCAGCAGCTTAAAAGGTCCCGGGGAGCCCTACGAGCAGTACTTC. Translated, it gives CASSLKGPGEPYEQYF. The chain is built from TRBV7-4 and TRBJ2-7; TRBD2 is a possible D gene (5 bases). Germline assignment: CDR1 SGHVT and CDR2 SQSDAQ. There are 16 residues in the CDR3. With 2 bases removed from V and 2 bases from J, the gap between germline ends came to 16 bases.

The CDR3: CASRAQGGNSPLHF. The DNA for the CDR3 is TGTGCCAGCAGGGCCCAGGGGGGTAATTCACCCCTCCACTTT. This chain links TRBV6-4 with TRBJ1-6; 7 nucleotides match TRBD1. After removal of 6 bases from V and 6 bases from J, the junction contained 5 bases not matched to a gene. This CDR3 spans 14 amino acids. CDR1 is MRHNA and CDR2 is SNTAGT in the germline V gene.

V usage is TRBV11-2 and J usage is TRBJ2-5, with 9 positions matching TRBD2. The V gene's germline CDR1 is SGHAT and CDR2 FQNNGV. The CDR3 contains 15 residues. Germline trimming cut 4 bases from V and 5 bases from J; bases unmatched to any gene: 8. Written as DNA, the CDR3 is TGTGCCAGCAGCTCCACTCGGCGGGGGGGGGAGACCCAGTACTTC. Encoded protein: CASSSTRRGGETQYF.

This CDR3 reads CASSVDGRREQFF. The CDR3 nucleotides read TGTGCCAGCAGCGTAGATGGCCGTCGTGAGCAGTTCTTC. V is TRBV9 and J is TRBJ2-1; D call uncertain. CDR3 length: 13 amino acids. Per germline, CDR1 SGDLS and CDR2 YYNGEE. V was pared by 0 bases and J by 9 bases, with 10 bases between.

The rearrangement uses TRBV6-2 or TRBV6-3 and TRBJ2-7; the D gene is possibly TRBD2 (6 bases). Trimming cost V 2 bases and J 2 bases, with 13 bases left between them. The CDR3 is 15 residues long. CDR1 and CDR2 from the germline V gene are MNHEY and SVGEGT. The CDR3 here is CASSYRDSPAYEQYF. In nucleotides, the CDR3 is TGTGCCAGCAGTTACCGGGACTCCCCTGCCTACGAGCAGTACTTC.

The chain couples TRBV4-3 to TRBJ1-6; D call uncertain. The CDR3 has 17 residues. Germline V CDR1 and CDR2: LGHNA, YSLEER. Trimming took 0 bases from V and 4 from J, leaving 13 bases between them. CDR3 residues: CASSQDLGELYNSPLHF. The CDR3 region has the DNA TGCGCCAGCAGCCAAGATTTGGGAGAGCTGTATAATTCACCCCTCCACTTT.

The chain combines TRBV11-2 with TRBJ1-4; 7 nucleotides line up with TRBD1. Trimming took 4 bases from V and 6 from J; bases not matched to a gene: 8. The length of the CDR3 is 15 residues. Germline CDR1 and CDR2: SGHAT and FQNNGV. The CDR3 bases are TGTGCCAGCAGCTACCCCGGCAGGGGGGATGAAAAACTGTTTTTT. Amino acid sequence: CASSYPGRGDEKLFF. The full variable domain, completed using reference TRBV11-2 and TRBJ1-4, is EAGVAQSPRYKIIEKRQSVAFWCNPISGHATLYWYQQILGQGPKLLIQFQNNGVVDDSQLPKDRFSAERLKGVDSTLKIQPAKLEDSAVYLCASSYPGRGDEKLFFGSGTQLSVL.

The chain uses TRBV6-5 and TRBJ2-4, with D unclear. Trimming cost V 0 bases and J 6 bases, with 9 bases left between them. In germline, CDR1 is MNHEY, CDR2 SVGAGI. This CDR3 spans 14 amino acids. The CDR3: CASSYSPAVNIQYF. The CDR3 DNA reads as TGTGCCAGCAGTTACTCCCCCGCGGTAAACATTCAGTACTTC.

The V gene is TRBV6-5, the J gene TRBJ2-7, with 7 positions matching TRBD1. Germline trimming cut 3 bases from V and 6 bases from J; bases unmatched to any gene: 11. Germline V gene sequence: CDR1 MNHEY, CDR2 SVGAGI. The CDR3 has 15 residues. As DNA, the CDR3 is TGTGCCAGCAGTTATCCGACAGGGTCAGCTATCGAGCAGTACTTC. This sequence encodes CASSYPTGSAIEQYF.

V is TRBV25-1 and J is TRBJ2-7; possible D gene TRBD1, 5 bases. The V gene's germline CDR1 is MGHDK and CDR2 SYGVNS. V gave up 5 bases and J gave up 5 bases, with 22 bases separating them. The CDR3 runs 16 residues. DNA for the CDR3: TGTGCCAGCAGTCCAAGTAGGGGCGGTGGTGCCCACGAGCAGTACTTC. This codes for CASSPSRGGGAHEQYF.